These 14 T cell receptor beta chains were all obtained from the same sample, sequenced in a study of CD8+CD57+ T cells in acquired aplastic anemia. Template material for TCR beta VDJ and CDR3 profiling consisted of genomic DNA. TCRdb processed the reads anew with MiXCR; each CDR3 protein has one entry. Of 200,000 or so distinct CDR3 sequences in the sample, approximately 51% were seen once. Patients selected for sequencing had displayed CD8+CD57+ cell expansion by flow cytometry. Specimen: sorted CD4+, CD8+, or CD8+CD57+ T cells (not recorded which) from PBMCs. Every receptor here comes from a human donor with aplastic anemia.

The genes are TRBV6-1 and TRBJ2-5, with D hard to call. Trimming removed 3 bases at V and 1 base at J, with 15 bases between. The CDR3 runs to 16 residues. The germline V gene encodes CDR1 MNHNS and CDR2 SASEGT. CDR3 nucleotides: TGTGCCAGCAGTGACAGCCTTTGGACCCTCCAAGAGACCCAGTACTTC. This codes for CASSDSLWTLQETQYF.

This clonotype showed up just once. The chain is built from TRBV7-3 and TRBJ2-1; 8 bases line up with TRBD1. Germline CDR1 SGHTA, CDR2 FQGTGA. The V and J ends lost 7 bases and 4 bases, in that order; junction bases with no gene match: 6. The CDR3 runs 14 residues. The chain's CDR3 is CASTMGTGYNEQFF. The DNA of the CDR3 is TGTGCCAGCACCATGGGGACAGGATACAATGAGCAGTTCTTC.

The sample holds many counts of this clonotype. V and J are TRBV7-2 and TRBJ1-2; 9 bases agree with TRBD1. Germline V CDR1 and CDR2: SGHTA, FQGNSA. This CDR3 is built from 14 residues. The V gene end was trimmed by 5 bases and the J gene end by 5 bases; junction bases not matched to a gene: 6. CDR3 residues: CASSPGQGQYGYTF. Here the CDR3 DNA reads TGTGCCAGCAGCCCGGGACAGGGACAATATGGCTACACCTTC.

This clonotype was recorded many times. The rearrangement links TRBV2 to TRBJ2-5; D could derive from TRBD1 or TRBD2 (5 bases each). The CDR3 extends over 12 amino acids. CDR1 is SNHLY and CDR2 is FYNNEI in the germline V gene. The V end was cut by 4 bases, the J end by 5 bases, with 8 bases between. Here the CDR3 reads CASSGGAETQYF. In DNA, the CDR3 is TGTGCCAGCAGTGGAGGGGCGGAGACCCAGTACTTC. The whole variable domain, remainder taken from reference TRBV2 and TRBJ2-5, is EPEVTQTPSHQVTQMGQEVILRCVPISNHLYFYWYRQILGQKVEFLVSFYNNEISEKSEIFDDQFSVERPDGSNFTLKIRSTKLEDSAMYFCASSGGAETQYFGPGTRLLVL.

This clonotype was observed at least ten times. J is TRBJ2-5 and V is TRBV5-1; D possibly matches TRBD1 or TRBD2 (5 bases each). Deletions cut 4 bases from V and 4 bases from J, with 17 bases between. Per germline, CDR1 SGHRS and CDR2 YFSETQ. The CDR3 length is 15 residues. This CDR3 reads CASSTGLPFGETQYF. DNA of the CDR3: TGCGCCAGCAGCACAGGACTCCCTTTCGGAGAGACCCAGTACTTC.

This clonotype has a count of ten or more. The rearrangement joins TRBV29-1 to TRBJ1-1; D remains unclear. Trimming removed 2 bases from V and 5 bases from J, with 6 bases in between. From germline, CDR1 is SQVTM and CDR2 ANQGSEA. This CDR3 has 11 amino acids. CDR3 sequence reads: CSVESWTEAFF. The CDR3 nucleotides read TGCAGCGTTGAATCGTGGACTGAAGCTTTCTTT.

This clonotype was observed many times. The gene calls are TRBV5-8 and TRBJ1-3; no clear D. Germline loops: CDR1 SGHTS, CDR2 YDEGEE. Deletions cut 4 bases from V and 0 bases from J, with 2 bases between. CDR3 length: 12 residues. CDR3 nucleotide sequence: TGTGCCAGCAGCCCCTCTGGAAACACCATATATTTT. As protein: CASSPSGNTIYF.

In the case of this clonotype: One end of the junction is discordant with germline, which a read error may explain. The J gene is TRBJ1-2, the V gene TRBV9, with D maybe TRBD1 (6 bases). The CDR3 runs 15 residues. Germline CDR1 reads SGDLS; CDR2 reads YYNGEE. DNA of the CDR3: TGTGCCAGCAGCGTAGGGGGGGGGGGCAGCTATGGCAACACCTTC. It translates to CASSVGGGGSYGNTF.

In its sample, this clonotype was seen many times. The chain joins TRBV2 to TRBJ2-7, with 8 positions matching TRBD2. Trimming at V came to 2 bases and at J to 2 bases, leaving 2 bases not matched to a gene. Germline V gives CDR1 SNHLY, CDR2 FYNNEI. The CDR3 runs 14 residues. The CDR3 is CASSESGLAYEQYF. Here the CDR3 DNA reads TGTGCCAGCAGTGAATCGGGACTAGCCTACGAGCAGTACTTC.

This clonotype was seen repeatedly, ten times or more. The J gene is TRBJ2-2, the V gene TRBV5-1; TRBD2 matches at 9 bases. CDR3 size: 16 residues. Trimming cost V 1 base and J 1 base; bases outside gene matches: 2. CDR1 SGHRS and CDR2 YFSETQ come from the germline V gene. The CDR3 DNA follows: TGCGCCAGCAGCTTGCCACTAGCGGGGAACACCGGGGAGCTGTTTTTT. Translating gives CASSLPLAGNTGELFF.

This clonotype occurred many times. The DNA of the CDR3 is TGCGCCAGCAGACCCAGCACAGATACGCAGTATTTT. This encodes CASRPSTDTQYF. The rearrangement links TRBV5-1 to TRBJ2-3; D remains unclear. The CDR3 contains 12 residues. The germline CDR1 and CDR2 sequences are SGHRS and YFSETQ. Trimming removed 5 bases from V and 0 bases from J, with 4 bases in between.

Notes on this clonotype: Given the absence of the conserved phenylalanine or tryptophan at the CDR3 end, a read error is likely. The limits of the CDR3 on the DNA are not certain, so only TCRdb's listed CDR3 is given. The CDR3: CASSYQIG. The rearrangement links TRBV6-5 to TRBJ2-3. From germline, CDR1 is MNHEY and CDR2 SVGAGI. A total of 8 residues make up the CDR3, ends included.

In this sample, this clonotype turned up many times. J is TRBJ1-1 and V is TRBV6-6; 8 bases line up with TRBD1. Germline V gene data show CDR1 as MNHNY and CDR2 as SVGAGI (reference sequence). After removal of 8 bases from V and 4 bases from J, the junction contained 6 bases not matched to a gene. The CDR3 runs to 13 residues. The CDR3: CASGLDRATEAFF. CDR3 bases: TGTGCCAGCGGATTGGACAGGGCCACTGAAGCTTTCTTT.

This clonotype was counted ten times or more. This sequence joins TRBV5-5 and TRBJ2-3; TRBD1 or TRBD2 may be the D gene (5 bases each). The CDR3 sequence is 14 residues long. Germline V CDR1 and CDR2: SGHKS, YYEKEE (reference sequence). V shed 9 bases and J shed 0 bases, with 14 bases lying between them. As DNA, the CDR3 is TGTGCCACCAGAGGGGACCCTAGCACAGATACGCAGTATTTT. Its translation is CATRGDPSTDTQYF.